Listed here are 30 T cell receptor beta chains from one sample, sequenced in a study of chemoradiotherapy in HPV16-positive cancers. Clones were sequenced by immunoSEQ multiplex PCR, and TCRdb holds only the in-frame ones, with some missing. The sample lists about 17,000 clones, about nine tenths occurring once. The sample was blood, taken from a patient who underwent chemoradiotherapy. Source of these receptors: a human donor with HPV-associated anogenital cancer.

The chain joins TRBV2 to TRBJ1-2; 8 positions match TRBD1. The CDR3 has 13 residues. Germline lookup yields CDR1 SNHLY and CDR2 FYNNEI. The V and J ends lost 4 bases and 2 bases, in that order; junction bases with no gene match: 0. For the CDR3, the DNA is TGTGCCAGCAGTGGACAGGGGAACTATGGCTACACCTTC. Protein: CASSGQGNYGYTF.

The CDR3 DNA reads as TGTGCCAGTAGTATAGAAGTTATCGTCAATGAGCAGTTCTTC. Its translation: CASSIEVIVNEQFF. V and J are TRBV19 and TRBJ2-1, with D uncertain. V was shortened by 0 bases and J by 6 bases, with 9 bases between the two germline ends. Germline CDR1 LNHDA, CDR2 SQIVND (reference sequence). The CDR3 has 14 amino acids.

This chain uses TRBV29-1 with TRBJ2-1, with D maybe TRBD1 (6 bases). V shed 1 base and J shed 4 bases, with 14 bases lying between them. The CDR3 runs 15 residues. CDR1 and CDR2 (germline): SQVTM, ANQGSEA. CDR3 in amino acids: CSVEGQGGLYNEQFF. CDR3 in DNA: TGCAGCGTTGAAGGCCAAGGGGGATTGTACAATGAGCAGTTCTTC.

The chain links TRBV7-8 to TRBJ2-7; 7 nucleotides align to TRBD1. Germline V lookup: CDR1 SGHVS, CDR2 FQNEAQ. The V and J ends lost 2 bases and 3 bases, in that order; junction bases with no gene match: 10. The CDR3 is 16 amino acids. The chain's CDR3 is CASSLPTRQGYYEQYF. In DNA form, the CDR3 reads TGTGCCAGCAGCTTACCCACCCGACAGGGCTACTACGAGCAGTACTTC. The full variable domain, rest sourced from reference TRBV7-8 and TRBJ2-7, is GAGVSQSPRYKVAKRGQDVALRCDPISGHVSLFWYQQALGQGPEFLTYFQNEAQLDKSGLPSDRFFAERPEGSVSTLKIQRTQQEDSAVYLCASSLPTRQGYYEQYFGPGTRLTVT.

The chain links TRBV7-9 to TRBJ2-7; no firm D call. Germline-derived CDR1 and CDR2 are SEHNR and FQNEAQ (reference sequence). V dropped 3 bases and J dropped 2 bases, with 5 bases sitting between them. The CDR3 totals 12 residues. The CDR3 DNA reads TGTGCCAGCAGCTTTGGGGCCTACGAGCAGTACTTC. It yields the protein CASSFGAYEQYF.

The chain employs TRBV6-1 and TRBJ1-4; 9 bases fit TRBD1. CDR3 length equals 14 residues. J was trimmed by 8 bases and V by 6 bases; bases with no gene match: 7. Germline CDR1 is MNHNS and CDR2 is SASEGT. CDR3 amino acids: CASRTGGRGEKLFF. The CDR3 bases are TGTGCCAGCAGGACAGGGGGAAGGGGAGAAAAACTGTTTTTT.

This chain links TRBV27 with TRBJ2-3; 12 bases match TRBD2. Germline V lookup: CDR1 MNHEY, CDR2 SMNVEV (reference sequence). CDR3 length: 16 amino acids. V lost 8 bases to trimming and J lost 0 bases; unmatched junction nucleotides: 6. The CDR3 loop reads CASATSGGTSTDTQYF. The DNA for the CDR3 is TGTGCCAGCGCAACTAGCGGGGGGACTAGCACAGATACGCAGTATTTT.

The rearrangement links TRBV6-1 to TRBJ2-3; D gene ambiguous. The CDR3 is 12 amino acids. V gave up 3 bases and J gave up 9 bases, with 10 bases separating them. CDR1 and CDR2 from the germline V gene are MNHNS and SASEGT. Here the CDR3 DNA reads TGTGCCAGCAGTGACGTTGGCAGAACGCAGTATTTT. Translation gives CASSDVGRTQYF.

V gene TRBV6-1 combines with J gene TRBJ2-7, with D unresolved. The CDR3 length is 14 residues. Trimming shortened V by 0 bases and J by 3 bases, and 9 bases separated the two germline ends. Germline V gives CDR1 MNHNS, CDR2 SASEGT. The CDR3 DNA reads TGTGCCAGCAGTGAAGCGACGGCCGGCTACGAGCAGTACTTC. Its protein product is CASSEATAGYEQYF.

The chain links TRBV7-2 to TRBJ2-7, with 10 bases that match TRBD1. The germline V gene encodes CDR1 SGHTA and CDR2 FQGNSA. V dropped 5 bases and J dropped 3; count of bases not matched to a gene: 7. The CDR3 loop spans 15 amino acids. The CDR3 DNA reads TGTGCCAGCAGCCCGGACAGGGGGGGGTTCTACGAGCAGTACTTC. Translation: CASSPDRGGFYEQYF.

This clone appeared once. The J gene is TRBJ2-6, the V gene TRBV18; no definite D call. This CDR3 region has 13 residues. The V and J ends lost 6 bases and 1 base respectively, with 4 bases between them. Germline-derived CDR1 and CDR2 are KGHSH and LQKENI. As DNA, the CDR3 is TGTGCCAGCTCGAAATCTGGGGCCAACGTCCTGACTTTC. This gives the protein CASSKSGANVLTF.

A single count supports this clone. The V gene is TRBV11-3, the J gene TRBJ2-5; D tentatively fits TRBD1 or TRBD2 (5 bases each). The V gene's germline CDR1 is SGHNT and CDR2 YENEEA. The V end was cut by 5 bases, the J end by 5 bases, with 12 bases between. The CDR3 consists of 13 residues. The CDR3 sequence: CASSLNWGETQYF. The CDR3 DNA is TGTGCCAGCAGCCTTAACTGGGGGGAGACCCAGTACTTC.

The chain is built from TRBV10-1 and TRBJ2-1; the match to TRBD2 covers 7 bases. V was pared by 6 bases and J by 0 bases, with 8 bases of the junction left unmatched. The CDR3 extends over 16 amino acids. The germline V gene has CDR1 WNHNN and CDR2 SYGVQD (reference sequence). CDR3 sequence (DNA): TGCGCCAGCAGCCGACTAGCCGGGAGCTCCTACAATGAGCAGTTCTTC. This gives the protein CASSRLAGSSYNEQFF.

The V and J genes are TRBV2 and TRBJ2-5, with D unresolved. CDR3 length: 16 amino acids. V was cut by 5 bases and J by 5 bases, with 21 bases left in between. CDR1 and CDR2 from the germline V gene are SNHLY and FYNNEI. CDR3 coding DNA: TGTGCCAGCAGTTACCCGCGAGGCAGCTCTAAGGAGACCCAGTACTTC. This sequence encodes CASSYPRGSSKETQYF.

The CDR3 bases are TGTGCCAGCAGTCTACCCTACCGGGACAGGCCGTACGAGCAGTACTTC. Translation gives CASSLPYRDRPYEQYF. The gene calls are TRBV28 and TRBJ2-7; 8 nucleotides match TRBD1. V dropped 5 bases and J dropped 4; count of bases not matched to a gene: 13. The CDR3 runs to 16 residues. Germline CDR1 is MDHEN and CDR2 is SYDVKM.

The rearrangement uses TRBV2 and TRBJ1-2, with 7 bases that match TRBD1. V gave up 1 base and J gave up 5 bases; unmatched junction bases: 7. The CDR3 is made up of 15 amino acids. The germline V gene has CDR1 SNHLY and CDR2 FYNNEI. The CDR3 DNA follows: TGTGCCAGCAGTGAAGAGGAGGGGGCGAGGTATGGCTACACCTTC. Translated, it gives CASSEEEGARYGYTF.

The CDR3 sequence is CASRANDRGWQPQHF. The CDR3 DNA is TGTGCCAGTAGGGCCAACGACAGGGGATGGCAGCCCCAGCATTTT. The V call is TRBV19, the J call TRBJ1-5; 8 positions agree with TRBD1. V dropped 6 bases and J dropped 7; count of bases not matched to a gene: 11. The CDR3 covers 15 residues. Germline V CDR1 and CDR2: LNHDA, SQIVND (reference sequence). The complete variable domain, with remaining parts taken from reference TRBV19 and TRBJ1-5, reads DGGITQSPKYLFRKEGQNVTLSCEQNLNHDAMYWYRQDPGQGLRLIYYSQIVNDFQKGDIAEGYSVSREKKESFPLTVTSAQKNPTAFYLCASRANDRGWQPQHFGDGTRLSIL.

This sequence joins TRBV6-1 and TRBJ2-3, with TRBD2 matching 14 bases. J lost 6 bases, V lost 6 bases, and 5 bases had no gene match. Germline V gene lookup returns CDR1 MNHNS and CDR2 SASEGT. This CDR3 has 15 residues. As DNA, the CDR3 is TGTGCCAGCAGGAGGGGGACTAGCGGGAGTGATACGCAGTATTTT. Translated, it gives CASRRGTSGSDTQYF.

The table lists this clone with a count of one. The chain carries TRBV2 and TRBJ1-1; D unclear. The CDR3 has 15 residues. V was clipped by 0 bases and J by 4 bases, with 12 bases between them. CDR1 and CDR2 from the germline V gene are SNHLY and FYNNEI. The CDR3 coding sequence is TGTGCCAGCAGTGAAGCCCGGGTTGCGGGCACTGAAGCTTTCTTT. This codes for CASSEARVAGTEAFF.

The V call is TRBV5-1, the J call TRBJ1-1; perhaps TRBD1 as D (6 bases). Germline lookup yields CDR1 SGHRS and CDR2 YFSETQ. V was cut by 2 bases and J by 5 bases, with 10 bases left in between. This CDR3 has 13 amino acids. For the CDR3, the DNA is TGCGCCAGCAGCTTTAACCAGGGGACTGAAGCTTTCTTT. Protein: CASSFNQGTEAFF.

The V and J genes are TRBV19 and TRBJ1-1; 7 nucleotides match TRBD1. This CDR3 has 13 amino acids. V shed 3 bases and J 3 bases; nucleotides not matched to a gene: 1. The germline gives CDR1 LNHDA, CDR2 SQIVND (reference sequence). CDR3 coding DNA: TGTGCCAGTAGTATTCAGGGGGACACTGAAGCTTTCTTT. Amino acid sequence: CASSIQGDTEAFF.

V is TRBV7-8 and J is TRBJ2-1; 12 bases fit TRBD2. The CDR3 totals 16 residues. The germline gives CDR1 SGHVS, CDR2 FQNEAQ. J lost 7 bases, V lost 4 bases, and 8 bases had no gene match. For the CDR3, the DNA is TGTGCCAGCAGCTCCCCCCTAGCGGGGGGGCGAAATGAGCAGTTCTTC. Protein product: CASSSPLAGGRNEQFF.

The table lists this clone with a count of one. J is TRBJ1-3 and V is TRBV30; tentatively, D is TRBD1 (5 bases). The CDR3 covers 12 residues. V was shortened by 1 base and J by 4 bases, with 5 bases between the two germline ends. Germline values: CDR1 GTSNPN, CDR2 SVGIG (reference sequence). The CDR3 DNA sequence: TGTGCCTGGAGTGCAGGGGGAAACACCATATATTTT. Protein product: CAWSAGGNTIYF.

CDR3 sequence (DNA): TGCGCCAGCAGACAGGAGAGGTTATCCTACGAGCAGTACTTC. This translates into CASRQERLSYEQYF. The chain links TRBV10-1 to TRBJ2-7, with a weak D call TRBD1 (5 bases). The CDR3 covers 14 residues. Germline lookup yields CDR1 WNHNN and CDR2 SYGVQD (reference sequence). V dropped 6 bases and J dropped 1 base, with 13 bases sitting between them.

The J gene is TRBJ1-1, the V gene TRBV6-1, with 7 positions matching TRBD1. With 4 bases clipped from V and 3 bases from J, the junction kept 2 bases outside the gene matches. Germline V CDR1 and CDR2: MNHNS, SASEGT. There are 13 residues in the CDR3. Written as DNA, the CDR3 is TGTGCCAGCAGTGTTGGGACAGACACTGAAGCTTTCTTT. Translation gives CASSVGTDTEAFF.

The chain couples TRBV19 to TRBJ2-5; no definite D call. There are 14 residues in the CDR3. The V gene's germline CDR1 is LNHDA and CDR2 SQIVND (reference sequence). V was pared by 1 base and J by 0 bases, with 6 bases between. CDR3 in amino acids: CASSIGAYQETQYF. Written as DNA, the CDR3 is TGTGCCAGTAGTATAGGGGCTTACCAAGAGACCCAGTACTTC.

The CDR3 DNA follows: TGTGCCAGCAGCGTCTCCGGGACTAGCGGGACAAAAAACATTCAGTACTTC. It is translated as CASSVSGTSGTKNIQYF. V is TRBV9 and J is TRBJ2-4, with 13 bases aligning to TRBD2. The CDR3 extends over 17 amino acids. Germline lookup yields CDR1 SGDLS and CDR2 YYNGEE. Trimming took 2 bases from V and 4 from J; bases not matched to a gene: 6. The full variable domain, in which reference TRBV9 and TRBJ2-4 provide the parts outside the CDR3, is DSGVTQTPKHLITATGQRVTLRCSPRSGDLSVYWYQQSLDQGLQFLIQYYNGEERAKGNILERFSAQQFPDLHSELNLSSLELGDSALYFCASSVSGTSGTKNIQYFGAGTRLSVL.

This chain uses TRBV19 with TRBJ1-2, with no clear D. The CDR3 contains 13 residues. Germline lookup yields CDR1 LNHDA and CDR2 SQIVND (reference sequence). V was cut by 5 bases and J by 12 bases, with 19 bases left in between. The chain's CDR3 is CASSPRSQWAHTF. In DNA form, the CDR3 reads TGTGCCAGTAGTCCACGGTCCCAATGGGCACACACCTTC.

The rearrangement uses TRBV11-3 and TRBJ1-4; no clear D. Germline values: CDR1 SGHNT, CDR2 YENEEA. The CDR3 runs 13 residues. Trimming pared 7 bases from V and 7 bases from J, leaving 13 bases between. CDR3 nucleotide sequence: TGTGCCAGCACCCCCAAGGTCCGTGAAAAACTGTTTTTT. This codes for CASTPKVREKLFF.

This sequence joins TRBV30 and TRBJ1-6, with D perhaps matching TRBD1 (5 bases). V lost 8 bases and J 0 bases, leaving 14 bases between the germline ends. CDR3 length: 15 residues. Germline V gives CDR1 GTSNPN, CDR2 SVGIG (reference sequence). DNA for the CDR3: TGTGCCGGCCGGGGGATGAGCTCCTATAATTCACCCCTCCACTTT. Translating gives CAGRGMSSYNSPLHF.